The entry below describes one T cell receptor beta chain. This clone occurred a few times. Its antigen specificity is not known. No base-level quality is on record; no much larger clone is a single base apart. The entire isolated RNA was reverse transcribed using the High Capacity cDNA Reverse Transcription Kit, and thus expressed TCRB transcripts were sequenced. Deep immunoSEQ sequencing was performed on naive, central memory and regulatory T cell samples, with an average of roughly 3.3 million total reads per sample. Sorted cells were lysed in RLT buffer, and RNA was extracted using DNase-treated RNeasy Micro or Mini kits according to cell number. To prevent cross-contamination, every cell subset was processed on its own, while patient and healthy donor samples were processed together. Using the immunoSEQ multiplex PCR, TCRB sequences were amplified from cDNA into 87-bp fragments spanning the CDR3 region. Sequencing of the amplicons was done on the Illumina HiSeq platform. The source study handled its data this way. PCR bias was corrected computationally using synthetic template baselines, and reads within Hamming distance 2 were collapsed, with unmergeable singletons discarded. Reads were aligned against IMGT so that V, D and J genes, CDR3 length and insertions or deletions at six rearrangement sites could be assigned. Within each subset, clonotype counts were normalized to the number of sorted cells before true diversity and Gini coefficients were calculated with the tcR R package. The overlap coefficient, calculated on TCRB nucleotide sequences, was used to measure repertoire sharing. The source is immuneACCESS, and TCRdb retained only in-frame sequences with V and J called. Part of the clones is not carried over; for the studies checked, unresolved V genes explain less than half of this, and the remainder is unexplained. Clone size and V and J calls were adopted from that table, with D and trimming inferred from the DNA. For this sample there are 250,000 to 350,000 clones; roughly 15% appear just once. Clones ranked in the top ten supply 6.7% of the sample.

These data originate in a study of beta chain features in type 1 diabetes (dated 2018 in TCRdb). Turning to the overall study: No differences in mean age, gender distribution, total cell number or subset yield were found between patients and healthy donors. A total of 107,917,701 sorted cells were examined across all samples, and a strong correlation was observed between cell number per subset and RNA yield. The study compared the TCRB repertoires of sorted circulating CD4+ T cell subsets in recently diagnosed type 1 diabetes patients with those in matched healthy donors. Regulatory and stem cell-like memory subsets were obtained from only 8 patients and about eight healthy donors, while naive and central memory subsets were obtained from all 30 or so donors.

What the work shows at the level of the full study, not this receptor alone: The naive, central memory and regulatory TCRB repertoires appeared to resemble one another more closely among patients than among healthy donors. Fewer insertions and more nucleotide deletions at VDJ recombination sites were observed in patients with type 1 diabetes, implying thymic rearrangement abnormalities. Because the HLA sub-analyses included only small numbers of individuals, any influence of HLA type on TCRB rearrangement was left unresolved. Because cDNA was sequenced instead of genomic DNA, highly expressing activated cells could be over-represented, though the groups showed no difference in activation or CD3 levels. PCR might favor shorter templates, but patient and control samples were amplified and corrected together, so any skew would affect both groups equally. In all four CD4+ subsets, TCRB CDR3 length was moderately but significantly shorter in type 1 diabetes patients.

Looking up the germline V gene yields CDR1 SGHVS and CDR2 FQNEAQ. Including the terminal cysteine and phenylalanine, the CDR3 comprises 13 residues. Only the CDR3 region is kept as DNA, spanning 39 bases read in frame from base 1. At the junction V is shortened by 5 bases and J by 3 bases, with 9 bases in between. Each donor gave one peripheral blood draw, approximately 120 mL on average, collected into heparinised tubes. A BD FACSAria II and a panel including CD45RO, CCR7, CD25, CD127, CD95 and CD27 were used to sort naive, central memory, regulatory and stem cell-like memory CD4+ T cells. Purity was above 95% for every sorted population. PBMCs were separated immediately by Lymphoprep density gradient centrifugation and were stained directly, without being cultured. So that batch effects would be minimized, each experiment stained and sorted samples in pairs, pairing one healthy donor with one patient.

The rearrangement combines TRBV7-8 with TRBJ2-3, and TRBD1 may be the D gene, going by 5 matching bases. Sequencing input: central memory CD4+ T cells from blood. The TCR sequence derives from a man between 25 and 39 years old in good health. Here is the DNA: TGTGCCAGCAGCAGGGGCCGGACAGATACGCAGTATTTT. Its product reads: CASSRGRTDTQYF.